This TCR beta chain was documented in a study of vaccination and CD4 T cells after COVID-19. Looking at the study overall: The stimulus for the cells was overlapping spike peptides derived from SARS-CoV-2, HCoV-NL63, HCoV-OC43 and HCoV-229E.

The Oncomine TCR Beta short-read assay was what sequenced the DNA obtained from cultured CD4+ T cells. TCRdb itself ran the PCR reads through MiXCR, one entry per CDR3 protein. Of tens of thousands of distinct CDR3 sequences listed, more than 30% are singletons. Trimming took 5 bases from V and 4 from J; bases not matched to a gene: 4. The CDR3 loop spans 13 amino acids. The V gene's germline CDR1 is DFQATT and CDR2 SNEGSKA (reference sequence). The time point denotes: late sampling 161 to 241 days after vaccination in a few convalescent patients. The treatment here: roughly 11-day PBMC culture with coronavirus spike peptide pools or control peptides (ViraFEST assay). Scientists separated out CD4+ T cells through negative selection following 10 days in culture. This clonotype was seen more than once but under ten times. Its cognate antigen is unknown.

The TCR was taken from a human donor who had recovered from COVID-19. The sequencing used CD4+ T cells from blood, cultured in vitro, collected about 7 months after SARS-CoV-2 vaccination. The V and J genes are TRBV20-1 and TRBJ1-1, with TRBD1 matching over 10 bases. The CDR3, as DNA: TGCAGTGCTTATCGGACAGGGGGCACTGAAGCTTTCTTT. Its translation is CSAYRTGGTEAFF.